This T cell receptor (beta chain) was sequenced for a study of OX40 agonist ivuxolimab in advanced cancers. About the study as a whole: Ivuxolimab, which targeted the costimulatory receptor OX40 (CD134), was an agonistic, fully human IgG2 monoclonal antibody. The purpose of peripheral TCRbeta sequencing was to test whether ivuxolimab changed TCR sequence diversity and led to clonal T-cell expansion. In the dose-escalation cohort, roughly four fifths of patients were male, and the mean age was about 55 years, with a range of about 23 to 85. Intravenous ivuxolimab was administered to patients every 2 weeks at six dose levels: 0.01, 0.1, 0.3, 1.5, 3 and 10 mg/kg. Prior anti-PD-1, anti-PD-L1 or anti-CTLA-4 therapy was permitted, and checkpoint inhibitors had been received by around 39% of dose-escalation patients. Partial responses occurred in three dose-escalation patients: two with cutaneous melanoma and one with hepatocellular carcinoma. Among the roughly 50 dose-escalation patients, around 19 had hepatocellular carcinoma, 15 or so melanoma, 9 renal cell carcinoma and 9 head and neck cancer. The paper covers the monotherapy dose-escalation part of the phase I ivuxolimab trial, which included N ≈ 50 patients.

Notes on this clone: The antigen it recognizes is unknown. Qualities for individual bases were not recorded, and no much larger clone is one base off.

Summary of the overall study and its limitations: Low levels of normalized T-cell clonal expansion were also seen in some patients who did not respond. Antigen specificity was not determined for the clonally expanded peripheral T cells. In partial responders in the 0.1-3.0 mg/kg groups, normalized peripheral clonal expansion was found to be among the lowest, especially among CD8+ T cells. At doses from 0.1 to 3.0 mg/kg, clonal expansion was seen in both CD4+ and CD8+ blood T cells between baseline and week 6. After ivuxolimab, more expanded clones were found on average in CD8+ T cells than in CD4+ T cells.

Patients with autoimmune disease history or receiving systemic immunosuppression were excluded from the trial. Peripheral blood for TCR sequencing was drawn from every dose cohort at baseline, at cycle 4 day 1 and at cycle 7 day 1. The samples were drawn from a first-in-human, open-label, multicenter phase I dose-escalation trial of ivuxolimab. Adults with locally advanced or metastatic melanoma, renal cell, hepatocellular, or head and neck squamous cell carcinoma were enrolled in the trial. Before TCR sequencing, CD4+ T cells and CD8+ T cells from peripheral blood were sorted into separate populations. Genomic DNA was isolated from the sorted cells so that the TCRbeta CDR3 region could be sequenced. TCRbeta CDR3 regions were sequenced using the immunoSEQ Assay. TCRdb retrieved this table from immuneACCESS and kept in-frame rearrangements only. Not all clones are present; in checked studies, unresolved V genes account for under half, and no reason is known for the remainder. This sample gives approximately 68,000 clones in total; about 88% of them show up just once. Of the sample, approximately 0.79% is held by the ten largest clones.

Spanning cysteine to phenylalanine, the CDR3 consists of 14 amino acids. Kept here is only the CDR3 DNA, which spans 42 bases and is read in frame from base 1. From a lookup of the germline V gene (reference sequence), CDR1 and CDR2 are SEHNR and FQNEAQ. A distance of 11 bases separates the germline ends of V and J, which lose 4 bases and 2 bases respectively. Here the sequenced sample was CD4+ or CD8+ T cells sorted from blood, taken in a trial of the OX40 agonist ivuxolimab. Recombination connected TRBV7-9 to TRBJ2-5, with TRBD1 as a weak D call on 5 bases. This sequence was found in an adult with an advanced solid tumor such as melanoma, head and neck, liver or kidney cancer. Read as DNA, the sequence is TGTGCCAGCAGCTGGGGCGGCGGACAAGAGACCCAGTACTTC. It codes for CASSWGGGQETQYF.